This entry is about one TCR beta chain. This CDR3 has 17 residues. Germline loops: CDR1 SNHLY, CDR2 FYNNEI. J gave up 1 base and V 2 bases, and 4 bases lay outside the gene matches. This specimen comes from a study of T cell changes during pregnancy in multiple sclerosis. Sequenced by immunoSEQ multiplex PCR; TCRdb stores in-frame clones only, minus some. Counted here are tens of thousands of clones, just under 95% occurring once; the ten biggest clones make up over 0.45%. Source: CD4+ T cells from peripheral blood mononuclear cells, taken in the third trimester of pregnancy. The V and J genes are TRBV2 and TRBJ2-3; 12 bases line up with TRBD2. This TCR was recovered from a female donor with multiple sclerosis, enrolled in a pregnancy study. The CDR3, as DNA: TGTGCCAGCAGTGAAAAGGGACTAGCGGGTGGCACAGATACGCAGTATTTT. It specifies CASSEKGLAGGTDTQYF.